These 21 T cell receptor beta chains were sequenced from one sample in a study of T cell responses to AZD1222 COVID-19 vaccine. Assay used: immunoSEQ multiplex PCR; TCRdb lists only in-frame clones, some missing. Among 150,000 to 200,000 clones listed, just under 95% were seen once. Source: peripheral blood, taken on day 0 of AZD1222 vaccination. These receptors were taken from an adult in good health.

The V gene is TRBV2, the J gene TRBJ2-7; TRBD1 matches 11 bases. From germline, CDR1 is SNHLY and CDR2 FYNNEI. There are 14 residues in the CDR3. Trimming removed 6 bases from V and 5 bases from J; junction bases left unmatched: 6. CDR3 coding DNA: TGTGCCAGCAGCCGGGACAGGGGGTTCGACGAGCAGTACTTC. Its protein product is CASSRDRGFDEQYF.

The CDR3: CSVDFGTLDNEQFF. The DNA of the CDR3 is TGCAGCGTCGACTTTGGGACGTTGGACAATGAGCAGTTCTTC. The chain carries TRBV29-1 and TRBJ2-1, with D perhaps TRBD1 or TRBD2 (5 bases each). This CDR3 has 14 amino acids. Germline V gives CDR1 SQVTM, CDR2 ANQGSEA. The V gene lost 6 bases and the J gene lost 5 bases, with 17 bases spanning the gap.

The chain carries TRBV5-6 and TRBJ1-1; no definite D call. Trimming cost V 0 bases and J 1 base, with 10 bases left between them. This CDR3 is 15 amino acids long. Germline V gene sequence: CDR1 SGHDT, CDR2 YYEEEE. For the CDR3, the DNA is TGTGCCAGCAGCTTGGGATACAGTCAGAACACTGAAGCTTTCTTT. This translates into CASSLGYSQNTEAFF.

The chain links TRBV9 to TRBJ1-2; 7 positions match TRBD1. The germline V gene has CDR1 SGDLS and CDR2 YYNGEE. J was trimmed by 3 bases and V by 3 bases; bases with no gene match: 8. The CDR3 totals 15 residues. This CDR3 is CASSAHRGEHYGYTF. CDR3 nucleotides: TGTGCCAGCAGCGCGCACAGGGGTGAGCACTATGGCTACACCTTC.

J is TRBJ2-7 and V is TRBV3-1 (or the pseudogene TRBV3-2); D gene ambiguous. The CDR3 is 14 amino acids. Germline-derived CDR1 and CDR2 are LGHDT and YNNKEL (reference sequence). The V end lost 3 bases, the J end lost 5 bases, and 14 bases lay between the germline ends. In DNA form, the CDR3 reads TGTGCCAGCAGCCACGGACCTTCTGGCGACGAGCAGTACTTC. Amino acid sequence: CASSHGPSGDEQYF.

This clone has only a few counts. The genes are TRBV19 and TRBJ1-4; TRBD1 is a possible D gene (5 bases). The CDR3 has 14 amino acids. In germline, CDR1 is LNHDA, CDR2 SQIVND (reference sequence). The V end was cut by 7 bases, the J end by 10 bases, with 19 bases between. CDR3 protein: CASTLPGREGKLFF. The CDR3 DNA sequence: TGTGCCAGTACCCTTCCGGGCAGGGAAGGAAAACTGTTTTTT.

This clone was seen just once. The chain recombines TRBV18 with TRBJ1-5, with a tentative D call TRBD1 (5 bases). Trimming shortened V by 4 bases and J by 5 bases, and 12 bases separated the two germline ends. Germline lookup yields CDR1 KGHSH and CDR2 LQKENI. The CDR3 length is 14 residues. The CDR3 coding sequence is TGTGCCAGCTCACTTCAGGGTGGGGATCAGCCCCAGCATTTT. Translating gives CASSLQGGDQPQHF. Combining the CDR3 with reference TRBV18 and TRBJ1-5 gives the whole variable domain NAGVMQNPRHLVRRRGQEARLRCSPMKGHSHVYWYRQLPEEGLKFMVYLQKENIIDESGMPKERFSAEFPKEGPSILRIQQVVRGDSAAYFCASSLQGGDQPQHFGDGTRLSIL.

CDR3 sequence reads: CASSRGTTNTGELFF. In DNA form, the CDR3 reads TGTGCCAGCAGCCGGGGCACTACGAACACCGGGGAGCTGTTTTTT. This chain connects TRBV7-9 to TRBJ2-2; the D call may be TRBD1 or TRBD2 (5 bases each). Germline CDR1 SEHNR, CDR2 FQNEAQ (reference sequence). The CDR3 spans 15 residues. Trimming pared 5 bases from V and 0 bases from J, leaving 10 bases between.

The CDR3 DNA is TGTGCCACCAAACAAGGGGGGCATGGCTATGGCTACACCTTC. Translation: CATKQGGHGYGYTF. The chain combines TRBV14 with TRBJ1-2, with D possibly TRBD1 on 6 matching bases. Germline V CDR1 and CDR2: SGHDN, FVKESK. Trimming removed 10 bases from V and 4 bases from J, with 19 bases in between. The CDR3 is 14 residues long.

This clone was counted once. The V and J genes are TRBV11-2 and TRBJ1-4; a possible D gene is TRBD1 (6 bases). The CDR3 totals 16 residues. V dropped 7 bases and J dropped 8 bases, with 23 bases sitting between them. Germline-derived CDR1 and CDR2 are SGHAT and FQNNGV. DNA of the CDR3: TGTGCCAGCACCCTAACTTCATCGCGCAGGGGCGAAAAACTGTTTTTT. It specifies CASTLTSSRRGEKLFF.

V gene TRBV12-5 combines with J gene TRBJ2-1; D might be TRBD2 (6 bases). Germline CDR1 is LGHNT and CDR2 is FRNRAP. The length of the CDR3 is 16 residues. Trimming cost V 7 bases and J 7 bases, with 23 bases left between them. The CDR3 loop is CASAQKSGNRGNEQFF. The CDR3 DNA sequence: TGTGCTAGTGCTCAGAAGTCGGGGAACCGGGGGAATGAGCAGTTCTTC.

The count of this clone is one. This sequence joins TRBV30 and TRBJ1-2, with no clear D. The CDR3 is made up of 12 amino acids. CDR1 is GTSNPN and CDR2 is SVGIG in the germline V gene (reference sequence). The V gene lost 4 bases and the J gene lost 5 bases, with 11 bases spanning the gap. CDR3 nucleotides: TGTGCCTGGATAGGCGGCGAGTATGGCTACACCTTC. Encoded protein: CAWIGGEYGYTF.

The chain uses TRBV6-5 and TRBJ1-4; D gene ambiguous. Trimming removed 6 bases at V and 8 bases at J, with 19 bases between. The CDR3 has 15 residues. Germline values: CDR1 MNHEY, CDR2 SVGAGI. This CDR3 reads CASRRWRLDGEKLFF. CDR3 nucleotide sequence: TGTGCCAGCAGGCGATGGCGTCTGGACGGAGAAAAACTGTTTTTT.

This clone has just one count. The chain combines TRBV29-1 with TRBJ1-1, with D maybe TRBD1 (6 bases). V was shortened by 7 bases and J by 0 bases, with 12 bases between the two germline ends. CDR3 size: 13 residues. In germline, CDR1 is SQVTM, CDR2 ANQGSEA. The CDR3: CSASGVLNTEAFF. The CDR3 region has the DNA TGCAGCGCTTCAGGGGTCCTGAACACTGAAGCTTTCTTT. Full variable domain (rest looked up from reference TRBV29-1 and TRBJ1-1): SAVISQKPSRDICQRGTSLTIQCQVDSQVTMMFWYRQQPGQSLTLIATANQGSEATYESGFVIDKFPISRPNLTFSTLTVSNMSPEDSSIYLCSASGVLNTEAFFGQGTRLTVV.

The chain recombines TRBV10-3 with TRBJ2-2; D unclear. The V gene's germline CDR1 is ENHRY and CDR2 SYGVKD. The CDR3 is 15 residues long. V lost 3 bases, J lost 3 bases, and 11 bases lay in between. The CDR3 here is CAISDKGRDTGELFF. As DNA, the CDR3 is TGTGCCATCAGTGATAAGGGCCGGGACACCGGGGAGCTGTTTTTT.

The chain employs TRBV6-5 and TRBJ1-3; 11 bases are a match to TRBD1. Germline V gene lookup returns CDR1 MNHEY and CDR2 SVGAGI. With V trimmed by 10 bases and J by 2 bases, 4 bases remained unmatched. The CDR3 runs to 14 residues. The CDR3 spells CANGDRGTGNTIYF. The CDR3 coding sequence is TGTGCCAACGGGGACAGGGGGACTGGAAACACCATATATTTT.

The rearrangement joins TRBV7-3 to TRBJ2-1; 7 bases fit TRBD2. V was pared by 2 bases and J by 4 bases, with 2 bases of the junction left unmatched. The CDR3 extends over 14 amino acids. Looked up from germline, CDR1 is SGHTA and CDR2 is FQGTGA. The CDR3, as DNA: TGTGCCAGCAGCTTATCGCGGGAGTACAATGAGCAGTTCTTC. It specifies CASSLSREYNEQFF.

The V and J genes are TRBV19 and TRBJ1-4; TRBD1 might be the D (5 bases). The CDR3 consists of 15 residues. The V end lost 5 bases, the J end lost 8 bases, and 18 bases lay between the germline ends. The germline CDR1 and CDR2 sequences are LNHDA and SQIVND (reference sequence). The CDR3 is CASSLNRDLLEKLFF. CDR3 in DNA: TGTGCCAGTAGTCTGAACCGGGACCTACTCGAAAAACTGTTTTTT.

The rearrangement joins TRBV7-9 to TRBJ1-1; D gene ambiguous. The CDR3 length is 15 residues. Germline CDR1 is SEHNR and CDR2 is FQNEAQ (reference sequence). V shed 3 bases and J shed 3 bases, with 14 bases lying between them. The CDR3 DNA sequence: TGTGCCAGCAGCTTGCGGACTTTTGGGGACACTGAAGCTTTCTTT. Translation gives CASSLRTFGDTEAFF.

The V gene is TRBV15, the J gene TRBJ1-1; D is undetermined. V was cut by 0 bases and J by 3 bases, with 11 bases left in between. Per germline, CDR1 LNHNV and CDR2 YYDKDF (reference sequence). The CDR3 sequence is 15 residues long. The CDR3 nucleotides are TGTGCCACCAGCAGAGATTCACAAGGGTACACTGAAGCTTTCTTT. This gives the protein CATSRDSQGYTEAFF.

The V call is TRBV19, the J call TRBJ1-6, with D maybe TRBD1 (5 bases). CDR1 and CDR2 from the germline V gene are LNHDA and SQIVND (reference sequence). The CDR3 is 18 amino acids. Trimming removed 4 bases from V and 7 bases from J, with 23 bases in between. The CDR3 region is CASSTYAGGGVGNSPLHF. The CDR3 region has the DNA TGTGCCAGTAGTACCTACGCCGGCGGGGGGGTGGGAAATTCACCCCTCCACTTT. Full variable domain (outside the CDR3, taken from reference TRBV19 and TRBJ1-6): DGGITQSPKYLFRKEGQNVTLSCEQNLNHDAMYWYRQDPGQGLRLIYYSQIVNDFQKGDIAEGYSVSREKKESFPLTVTSAQKNPTAFYLCASSTYAGGGVGNSPLHFGNGTRLTVT.